This T cell receptor (beta chain) was documented in a study of blood T cell repertoires in COVID-19. Turning to the study itself: The origin of the acute and convalescent COVID-19 samples was the United States, Italy and Spain. T cells, B-cell-depleted T cells, or PBMCs supplied cDNA or gDNA.

The CDR3 is 16 amino acids. V dropped 5 bases and J dropped 0 bases, with 15 bases sitting between them. Germline V gene sequence: CDR1 SGHTA, CDR2 FQGTGA. Source study methods: Estimation of nucleated cell counts was performed using reference gene primer amplification. Some clones are missing from TCRdb's copy, which holds only in-frame ones; the method was immunoSEQ multiplex PCR. D and trimming come from the DNA, and the V and J calls and clone size come from that table. In the table there are approximately 190,000 clones, roughly 81% of which are singletons. Sequencing was done on a sample of peripheral blood. This TCR derives from a woman aged 70-85 years with active or convalescent COVID-19. The rearrangement uses TRBV7-3 and TRBJ2-3; D may be TRBD2 (6 bases). The CDR3 DNA reads TGTGCCAGCAGCCCCGAGGGAAGCGGGAGCACAGATACGCAGTATTTT. Translating it yields CASSPEGSGSTDTQYF.